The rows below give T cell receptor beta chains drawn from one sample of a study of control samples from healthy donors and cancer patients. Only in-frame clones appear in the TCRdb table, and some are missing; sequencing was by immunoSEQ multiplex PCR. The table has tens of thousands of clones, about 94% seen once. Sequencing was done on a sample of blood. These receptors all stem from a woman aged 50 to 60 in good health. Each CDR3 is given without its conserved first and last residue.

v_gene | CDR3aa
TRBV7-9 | ASSSNRSPQETQY
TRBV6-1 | ASSETGARPLH
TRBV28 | ASSLTGEEQY
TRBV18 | ASSPTVGARATGELF
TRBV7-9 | ASSAGTGGYEQY
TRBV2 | ASSPQGQGGQPQH
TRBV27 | ASSFLAGGLYNEQF
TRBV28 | ASSTRENRGGTQY
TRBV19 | ASQNSGRAEAF
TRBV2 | ASSPGQGLNQPQH
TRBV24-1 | ATSDWGRSEQY
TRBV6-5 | ASSYSKLSGNTIY
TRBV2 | ASSQGQYGQPQH
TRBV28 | ASRSGVAGGYT
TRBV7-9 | ASSPPRGWYYGYT
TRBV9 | ASSVSTVLNTEAF
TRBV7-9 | ASSLAGGDEQY
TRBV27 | ASSLSRRQPQH
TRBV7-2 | ASSSTSGGPSTDTQY
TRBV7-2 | ASSLRDRASGTQY
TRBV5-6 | ASTFGTENTEAF
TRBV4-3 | ASSLAAGLSSSYEQY
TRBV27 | ASSPGTAGELF
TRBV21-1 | ASSPWRAGGTVANTGELF
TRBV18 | ASSPASGGDPDTQY
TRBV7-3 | ASSTRQGAHEQF
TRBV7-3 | ASSRRGGPETQY
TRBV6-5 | ASTQGGAGDTEAF
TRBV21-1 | ATTYGYGYT
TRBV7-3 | ASSLRPNSPLH
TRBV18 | ASSPPTGTTEAF
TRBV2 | ASLEGNDYNSPLH
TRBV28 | ASSHSGTARPGLAQY
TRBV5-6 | ASSSTSGGQETQY
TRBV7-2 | ASSPVGSGGASGANVLT